This T cell receptor beta chain was captured by sequencing in a study of blood T cell repertoires in COVID-19. Study context: Nucleic acid was either cDNA or gDNA, and it came from T cells, B-cell-depleted T cells, or PBMCs.

Source study methods: By means of reference gene primer amplification, nucleated cell counts were estimated. TCRdb's copy holds only in-frame clones and misses some; the assay was immunoSEQ multiplex PCR. That table gives V, J and clone size, and the DNA gave D and trimming. The table shows about 48,000 clones, with 65% to 85% occurring only once. The specimen was peripheral blood. The source of this sequence is a human donor with active or convalescent COVID-19. The donor label of this sample is uncertain.

The CDR3 loop is CASSRGRVYQETQYF. The CDR3 nucleotides are TGTGCCAGCAGCCGCGGGAGGGTGTACCAAGAGACCCAGTACTTC. The chain uses TRBV7-8 and TRBJ2-5; TRBD2 matches at 9 bases. The V segment lost 5 bases and the J segment 0 bases; nucleotides outside the gene matches: 4. The CDR3 extends over 15 amino acids. Germline values: CDR1 SGHVS, CDR2 FQNEAQ.